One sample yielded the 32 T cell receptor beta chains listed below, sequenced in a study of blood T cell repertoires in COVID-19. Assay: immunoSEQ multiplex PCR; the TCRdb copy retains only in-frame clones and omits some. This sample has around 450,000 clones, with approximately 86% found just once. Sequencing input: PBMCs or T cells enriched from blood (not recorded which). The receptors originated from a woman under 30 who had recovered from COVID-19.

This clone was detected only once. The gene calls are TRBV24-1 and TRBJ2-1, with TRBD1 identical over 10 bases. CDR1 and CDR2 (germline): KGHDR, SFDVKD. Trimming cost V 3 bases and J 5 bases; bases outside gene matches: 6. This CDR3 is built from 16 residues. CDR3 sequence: CATSDQGTGADNEQFF. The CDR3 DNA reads TGTGCCACCAGTGATCAGGGGACAGGGGCGGACAATGAGCAGTTCTTC.

The CDR3 protein is CASSAYGLASDPGELFF. The CDR3 nucleotides are TGTGCCAGCAGTGCTTACGGACTAGCCTCCGATCCCGGGGAGCTGTTTTTT. This sequence joins TRBV6-4 and TRBJ2-2; 8 positions match TRBD2. J gave up 6 bases and V 4 bases, and 13 bases lay outside the gene matches. Germline CDR1 MRHNA, CDR2 SNTAGT. The CDR3 is 17 amino acids.

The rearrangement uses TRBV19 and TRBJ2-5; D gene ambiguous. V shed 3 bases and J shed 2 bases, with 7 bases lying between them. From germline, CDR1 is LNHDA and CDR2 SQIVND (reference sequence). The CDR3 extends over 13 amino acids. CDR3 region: CASSISGQETQYF. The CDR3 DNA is TGTGCCAGTAGTATCTCCGGGCAAGAGACCCAGTACTTC.

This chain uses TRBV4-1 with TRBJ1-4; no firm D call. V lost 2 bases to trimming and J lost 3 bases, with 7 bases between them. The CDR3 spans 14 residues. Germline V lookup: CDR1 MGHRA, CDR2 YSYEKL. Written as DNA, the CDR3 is TGCGCCAGCAGCCAACAGGTGGCTAATGAAAAACTGTTTTTT. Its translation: CASSQQVANEKLFF.

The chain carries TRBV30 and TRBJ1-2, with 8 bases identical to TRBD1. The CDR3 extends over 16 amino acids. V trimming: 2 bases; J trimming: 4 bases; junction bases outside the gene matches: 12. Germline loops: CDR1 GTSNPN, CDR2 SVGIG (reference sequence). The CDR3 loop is CAWSLEGTGEFYGYTF. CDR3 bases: TGTGCCTGGAGTCTTGAGGGGACAGGAGAATTCTATGGCTACACCTTC.

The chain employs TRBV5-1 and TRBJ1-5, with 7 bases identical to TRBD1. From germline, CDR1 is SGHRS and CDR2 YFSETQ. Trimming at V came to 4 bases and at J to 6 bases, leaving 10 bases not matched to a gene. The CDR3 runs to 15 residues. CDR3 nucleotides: TGCGCCAGCAGCCAGCTCGCAGGGGGTGGTCAGCCCCAGCATTTT. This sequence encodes CASSQLAGGGQPQHF.

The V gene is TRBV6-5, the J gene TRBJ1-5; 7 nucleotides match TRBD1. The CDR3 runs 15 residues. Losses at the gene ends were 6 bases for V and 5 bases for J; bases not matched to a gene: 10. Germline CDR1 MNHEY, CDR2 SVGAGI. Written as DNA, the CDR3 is TGTGCCAGCAGGCCCCTAGGGGGCGGAGATCAGCCCCAGCATTTT. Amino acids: CASRPLGGGDQPQHF.

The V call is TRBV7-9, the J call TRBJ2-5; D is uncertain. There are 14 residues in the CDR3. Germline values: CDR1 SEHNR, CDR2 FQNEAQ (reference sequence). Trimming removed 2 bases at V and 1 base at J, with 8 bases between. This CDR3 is CASSLIQFQETQYF. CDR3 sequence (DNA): TGTGCCAGCAGCTTAATCCAGTTCCAAGAGACCCAGTACTTC.

The DNA for the CDR3 is TGTGCCAGCAGCTTAATCCCGACAGGGGACTATGGCTACACCTTC. Protein product: CASSLIPTGDYGYTF. The chain uses TRBV7-9 and TRBJ1-2, with TRBD1 matching 8 bases. V shed 2 bases, J shed 3 bases, and the junction held 5 bases outside the gene matches. Germline CDR1 is SEHNR and CDR2 is FQNEAQ (reference sequence). The CDR3 sequence is 15 residues long.

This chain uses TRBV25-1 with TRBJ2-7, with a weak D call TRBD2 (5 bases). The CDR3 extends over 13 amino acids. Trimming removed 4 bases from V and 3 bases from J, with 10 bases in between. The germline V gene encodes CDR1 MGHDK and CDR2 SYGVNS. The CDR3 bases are TGTGCCAGCAGTGTATCGGAGGACTACGAGCAGTACTTC. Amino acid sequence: CASSVSEDYEQYF.

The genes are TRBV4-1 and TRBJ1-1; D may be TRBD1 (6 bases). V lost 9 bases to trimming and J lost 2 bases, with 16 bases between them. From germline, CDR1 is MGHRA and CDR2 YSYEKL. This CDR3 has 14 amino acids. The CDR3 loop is CASGGSGLNTEAFF. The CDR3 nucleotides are TGCGCCAGTGGGGGCTCGGGCCTCAACACTGAAGCTTTCTTT.

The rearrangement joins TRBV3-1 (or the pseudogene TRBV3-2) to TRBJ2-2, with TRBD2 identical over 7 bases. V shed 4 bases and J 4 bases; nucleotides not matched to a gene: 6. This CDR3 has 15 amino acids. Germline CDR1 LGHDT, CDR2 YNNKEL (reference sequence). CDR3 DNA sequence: TGTGCCAGCAGCCCCTCTGGGGGGGGCACCGGGGAGCTGTTTTTT. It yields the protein CASSPSGGGTGELFF.

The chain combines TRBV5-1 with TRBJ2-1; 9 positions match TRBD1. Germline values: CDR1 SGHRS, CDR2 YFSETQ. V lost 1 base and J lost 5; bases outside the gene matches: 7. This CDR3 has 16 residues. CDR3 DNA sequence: TGCGCCAGCAGCTTGAGGGTCAGGACAGGGGACAATGAGCAGTTCTTC. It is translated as CASSLRVRTGDNEQFF. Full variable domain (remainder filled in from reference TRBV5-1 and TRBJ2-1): KAGVTQTPRYLIKTRGQQVTLSCSPISGHRSVSWYQQTPGQGLQFLFEYFSETQRNKGNFPGRFSGRQFSNSRSEMNVSTLELGDSALYLCASSLRVRTGDNEQFFGPGTRLTVL.

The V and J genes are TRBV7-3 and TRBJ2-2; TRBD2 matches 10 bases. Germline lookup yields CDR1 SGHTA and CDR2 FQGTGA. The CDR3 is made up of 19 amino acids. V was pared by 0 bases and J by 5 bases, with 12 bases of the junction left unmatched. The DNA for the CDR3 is TGTGCCAGCAGCTTAACTGCTAGCGGGGGCGATACGGGGACCGGGGAGCTGTTTTTT. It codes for CASSLTASGGDTGTGELFF.

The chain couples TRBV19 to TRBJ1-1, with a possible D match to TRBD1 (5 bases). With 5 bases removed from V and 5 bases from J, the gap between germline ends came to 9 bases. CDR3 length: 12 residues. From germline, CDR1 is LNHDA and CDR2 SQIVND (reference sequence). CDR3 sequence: CASSQGVTEAFF. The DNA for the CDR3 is TGTGCCAGTAGTCAGGGCGTTACTGAAGCTTTCTTT.

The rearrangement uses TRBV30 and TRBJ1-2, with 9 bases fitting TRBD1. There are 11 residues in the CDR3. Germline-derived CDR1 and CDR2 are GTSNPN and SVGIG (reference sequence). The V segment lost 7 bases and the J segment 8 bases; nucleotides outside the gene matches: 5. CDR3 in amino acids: CASGTGSGYTF. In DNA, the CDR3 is TGTGCCTCTGGGACAGGGAGCGGCTACACCTTC.

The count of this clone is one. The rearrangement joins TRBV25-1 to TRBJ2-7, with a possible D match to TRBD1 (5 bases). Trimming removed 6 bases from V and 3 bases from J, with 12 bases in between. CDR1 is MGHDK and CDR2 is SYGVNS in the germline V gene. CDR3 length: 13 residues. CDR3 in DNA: TGTGCCAGCAGACCCCAGGGTAACTACGAGCAGTACTTC. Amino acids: CASRPQGNYEQYF.

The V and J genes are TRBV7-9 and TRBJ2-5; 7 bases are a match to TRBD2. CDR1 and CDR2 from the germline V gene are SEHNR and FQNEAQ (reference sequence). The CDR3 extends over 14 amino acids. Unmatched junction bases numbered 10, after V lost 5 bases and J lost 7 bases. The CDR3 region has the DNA TGTGCCAGCAGCCCAGCGGGGCGCGGGGGGACCCAGTACTTC. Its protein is CASSPAGRGGTQYF.

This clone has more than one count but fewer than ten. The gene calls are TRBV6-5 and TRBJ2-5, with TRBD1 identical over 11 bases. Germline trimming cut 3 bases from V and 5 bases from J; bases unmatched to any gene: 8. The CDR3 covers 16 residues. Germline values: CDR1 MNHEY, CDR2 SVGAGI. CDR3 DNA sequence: TGTGCCAGCAGTTATATTAGGACAGGGGGCGCGGAGACCCAGTACTTC. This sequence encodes CASSYIRTGGAETQYF.

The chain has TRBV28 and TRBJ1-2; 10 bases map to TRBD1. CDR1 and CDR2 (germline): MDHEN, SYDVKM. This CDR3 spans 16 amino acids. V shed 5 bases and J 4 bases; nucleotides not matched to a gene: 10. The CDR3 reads CASSPDRGQNSYGYTF. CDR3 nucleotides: TGTGCCAGCAGTCCAGACAGGGGGCAGAATAGCTATGGCTACACCTTC.

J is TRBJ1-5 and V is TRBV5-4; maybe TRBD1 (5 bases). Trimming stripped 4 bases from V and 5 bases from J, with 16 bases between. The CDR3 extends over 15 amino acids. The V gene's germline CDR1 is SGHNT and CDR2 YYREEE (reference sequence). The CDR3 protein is CASSLGTGVDQPQHF. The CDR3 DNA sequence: TGTGCCAGCAGCCTCGGCACAGGCGTAGATCAGCCCCAGCATTTT.

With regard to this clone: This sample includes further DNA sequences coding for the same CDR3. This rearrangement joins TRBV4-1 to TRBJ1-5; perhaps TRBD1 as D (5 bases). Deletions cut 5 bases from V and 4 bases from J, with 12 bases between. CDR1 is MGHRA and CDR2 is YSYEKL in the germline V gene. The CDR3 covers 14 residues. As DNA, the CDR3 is TGCGCCAGCAGCGTTGGGCAGGGAAATCAGCCCCAGCATTTT. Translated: CASSVGQGNQPQHF.

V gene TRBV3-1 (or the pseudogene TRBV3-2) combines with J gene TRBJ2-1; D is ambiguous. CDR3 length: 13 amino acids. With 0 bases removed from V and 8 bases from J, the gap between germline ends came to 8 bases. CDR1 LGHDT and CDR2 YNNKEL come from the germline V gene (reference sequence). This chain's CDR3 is CASSQEIVHEQFF. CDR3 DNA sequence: TGTGCCAGCAGCCAAGAAATAGTCCATGAGCAGTTCTTC.

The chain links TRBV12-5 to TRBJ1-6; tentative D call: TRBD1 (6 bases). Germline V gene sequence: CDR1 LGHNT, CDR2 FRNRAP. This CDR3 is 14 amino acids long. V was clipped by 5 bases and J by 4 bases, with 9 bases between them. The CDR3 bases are TGTGCTAGTGGTCCAGGACAGTATAATTCACCCCTCCACTTT. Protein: CASGPGQYNSPLHF.

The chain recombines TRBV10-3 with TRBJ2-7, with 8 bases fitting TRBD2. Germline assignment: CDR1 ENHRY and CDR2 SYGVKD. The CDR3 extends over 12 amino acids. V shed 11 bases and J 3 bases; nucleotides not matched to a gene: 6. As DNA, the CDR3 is TGTGCCGCGGCTAGCGGGTTCTACGAGCAGTACTTC. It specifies CAAASGFYEQYF.

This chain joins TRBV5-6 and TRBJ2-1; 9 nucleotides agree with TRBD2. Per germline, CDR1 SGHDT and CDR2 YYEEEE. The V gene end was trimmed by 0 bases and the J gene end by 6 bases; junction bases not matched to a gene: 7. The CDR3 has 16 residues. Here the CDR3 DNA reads TGTGCCAGCAGCTTGGAGGTTAGCGGGGGCCTCAATGAGCAGTTCTTC. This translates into CASSLEVSGGLNEQFF.

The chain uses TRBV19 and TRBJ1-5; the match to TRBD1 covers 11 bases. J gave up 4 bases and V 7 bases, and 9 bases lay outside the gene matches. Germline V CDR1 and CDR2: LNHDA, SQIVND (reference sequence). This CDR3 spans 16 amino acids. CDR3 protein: CASIGRGQGENQPQHF. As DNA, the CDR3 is TGTGCCAGTATCGGCAGGGGACAGGGGGAGAATCAGCCCCAGCATTTT.

CDR3 nucleotides: TGTGCCACCAGTGACCCAGGACTAGCTAGAGATACGCAGTATTTT. Translated: CATSDPGLARDTQYF. The chain links TRBV24-1 to TRBJ2-3, with 8 bases lining up with TRBD2. This CDR3 contains 15 residues. The J segment lost 5 bases and the V segment lost 4 bases, leaving 7 bases of the junction unmatched. The germline V gene encodes CDR1 KGHDR and CDR2 SFDVKD.

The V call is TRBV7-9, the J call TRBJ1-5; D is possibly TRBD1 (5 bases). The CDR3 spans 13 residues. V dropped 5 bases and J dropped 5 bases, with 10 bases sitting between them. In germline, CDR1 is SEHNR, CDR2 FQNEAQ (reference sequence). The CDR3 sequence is CASSQGVDQPQHF. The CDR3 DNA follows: TGTGCCAGCAGCCAGGGTGTGGATCAGCCCCAGCATTTT. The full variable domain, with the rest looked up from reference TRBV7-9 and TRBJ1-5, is DTGVSQNPRHKITKRGQNVTFRCDPISEHNRLYWYRQTLGQGPEFLTYFQNEAQLEKSRLLSDRFSAERPKGSFSTLEIQRTEQGDSAMYLCASSQGVDQPQHFGDGTRLSIL.

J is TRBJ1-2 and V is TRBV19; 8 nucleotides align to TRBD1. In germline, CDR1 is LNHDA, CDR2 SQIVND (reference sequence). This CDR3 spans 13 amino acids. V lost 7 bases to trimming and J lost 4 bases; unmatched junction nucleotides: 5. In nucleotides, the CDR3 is TGTGCCAGTACCCCGGACAGGGCCTATGGCTACACCTTC. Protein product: CASTPDRAYGYTF.

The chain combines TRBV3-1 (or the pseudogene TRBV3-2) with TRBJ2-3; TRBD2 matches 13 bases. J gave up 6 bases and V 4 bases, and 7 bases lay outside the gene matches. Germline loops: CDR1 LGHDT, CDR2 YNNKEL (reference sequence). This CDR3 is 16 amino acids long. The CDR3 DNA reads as TGTGCCAGCAGCCGGAAACTAGCGGGGGGGAGTGATACGCAGTATTTT. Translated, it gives CASSRKLAGGSDTQYF.

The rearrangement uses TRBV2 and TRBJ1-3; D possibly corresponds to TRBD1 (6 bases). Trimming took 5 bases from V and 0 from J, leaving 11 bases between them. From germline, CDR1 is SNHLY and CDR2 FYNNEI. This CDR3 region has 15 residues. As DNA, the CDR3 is TGTGCCAGCAGTCCCCGGACAGACTCTGGAAACACCATATATTTT. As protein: CASSPRTDSGNTIYF.